One sample yielded the 25 T cell receptor beta chains listed below, sequenced in a study of beta chain features in type 1 diabetes. Expressed TCRB transcripts got sequenced, as all isolated RNA was reverse transcribed. Some clones are missing from TCRdb's copy, which holds only in-frame ones; the method was immunoSEQ multiplex PCR. This sample has fewer than 500,000 clones, with around 14% found just once. Sequenced sample: naive CD4+ T cells from blood. The receptors derive from a man aged 25 to 40 in good health.

V usage is TRBV10-3 and J usage is TRBJ2-1; D perhaps matches TRBD2 (6 bases). Germline values: CDR1 ENHRY, CDR2 SYGVKD. The CDR3 contains 17 residues. V was trimmed by 0 bases and J by 4 bases, leaving 16 bases between them. CDR3 sequence: CAISESIISGAYNEQFF. The CDR3 DNA reads TGTGCCATCAGTGAGTCGATTATTAGCGGAGCTTACAATGAGCAGTTCTTC.

The gene calls are TRBV5-1 and TRBJ2-5; 13 nucleotides align to TRBD2. CDR3 size: 16 residues. V was clipped by 4 bases and J by 3 bases; unmatched bases: 6. Germline V gene sequence: CDR1 SGHRS, CDR2 YFSETQ. The CDR3 coding sequence is TGCGCCAGCAGCCTGGGACTAGCGGGGTTCGAAGAGACCCAGTACTTC. Protein product: CASSLGLAGFEETQYF.

CDR3 loop: CASSQTGTRNEQFF. The CDR3 DNA is TGCGCCAGCAGCCAAACCGGGACTAGAAATGAGCAGTTCTTC. The V and J genes are TRBV4-1 and TRBJ2-1, with 8 bases aligning to TRBD2. The V and J ends lost 2 bases and 7 bases, in that order; junction bases with no gene match: 4. This CDR3 has 14 residues. Germline CDR1 is MGHRA and CDR2 is YSYEKL.

This chain links TRBV6-5 with TRBJ2-5; 11 positions match TRBD2. This CDR3 is built from 16 residues. From germline, CDR1 is MNHEY and CDR2 SVGAGI. After removal of 2 bases from V and 1 base from J, the junction contained 3 bases not matched to a gene. The CDR3 protein is CASSYGSGRAQETQYF. The CDR3 nucleotides are TGTGCCAGCAGTTACGGTAGCGGGAGGGCCCAAGAGACCCAGTACTTC.

The chain combines TRBV5-1 with TRBJ2-5; D may be TRBD1 (5 bases). The CDR3 contains 15 residues. With 0 bases removed from V and 3 bases from J, the gap between germline ends came to 12 bases. Per the germline V gene, CDR1 is SGHRS and CDR2 is YFSETQ. The CDR3 is CASSLGPGPEETQYF. CDR3 nucleotide sequence: TGCGCCAGCAGCTTGGGGCCAGGGCCGGAAGAGACCCAGTACTTC.

This clone was observed a handful of times. J is TRBJ2-1 and V is TRBV12-5; tentative D call: TRBD1 (6 bases). Germline loops: CDR1 LGHNT, CDR2 FRNRAP. V was trimmed by 7 bases and J by 3 bases, leaving 16 bases between them. There are 15 residues in the CDR3. This CDR3 is CASETVNRDYNEQFF. CDR3 in DNA: TGTGCTAGTGAAACAGTGAACAGGGACTACAATGAGCAGTTCTTC.

The rearrangement uses TRBV29-1 and TRBJ1-2, with D maybe TRBD1 (5 bases). Trimming left V 6 bases short and J 6 bases short, with 17 bases between. The CDR3 spans 13 residues. The germline V gene encodes CDR1 SQVTM and CDR2 ANQGSEA. CDR3: CSVHRDALDGYTF. In nucleotides, the CDR3 is TGCAGCGTCCATAGGGACGCACTAGATGGCTACACCTTC.

This clone was counted a few times. The chain employs TRBV29-1 and TRBJ2-7; 8 positions agree with TRBD2. V was pared by 7 bases and J by 7 bases, with 9 bases of the junction left unmatched. Looked up from germline, CDR1 is SQVTM and CDR2 is ANQGSEA. This CDR3 spans 12 amino acids. The CDR3 sequence is CSAGGGSREQYF. In DNA form, the CDR3 reads TGCAGCGCCGGCGGGGGGTCGCGTGAGCAGTACTTC.

This clone showed up just a few times. The genes are TRBV12-5 and TRBJ2-1, with D hard to call. Between the trimmed V and J ends, which lost 0 bases and 0 bases, there was a span of 12 bases. CDR3 length equals 17 residues. Germline lookup yields CDR1 LGHNT and CDR2 FRNRAP. The CDR3 loop reads CASGLVASINSYNEQFF. The CDR3 DNA reads as TGTGCTAGTGGTTTGGTAGCGAGCATAAACTCCTACAATGAGCAGTTCTTC.

This clone has a handful of counts. The chain combines TRBV9 with TRBJ2-3; 13 bases agree with TRBD2. The V gene end was trimmed by 3 bases and the J gene end by 3 bases; junction bases not matched to a gene: 4. The CDR3 has 16 residues. Germline CDR1 and CDR2: SGDLS and YYNGEE. CDR3 sequence: CASSAPGLAGTDTQYF. In nucleotides, the CDR3 is TGTGCCAGCAGCGCACCGGGACTAGCGGGGACAGATACGCAGTATTTT.

This clone occurred a few times. The rearrangement joins TRBV14 to TRBJ2-3, with D perhaps TRBD2 (5 bases). This CDR3 has 15 amino acids. Germline loops: CDR1 SGHDN, CDR2 FVKESK. Trimming cost V 0 bases and J 5 bases, with 12 bases left between them. CDR3 region: CASSQELLRVDTQYF. The CDR3 DNA reads as TGTGCCAGCAGCCAAGAGCTTTTGAGGGTAGATACGCAGTATTTT.

Only a few counts were recorded for this clone. This sequence joins TRBV10-3 and TRBJ2-3; D tentatively fits TRBD1 or TRBD2 (6 bases each). Germline CDR1 ENHRY, CDR2 SYGVKD. Trimming took off 6 bases at V and 3 bases at J, with 19 bases between the two ends. CDR3 size: 16 residues. The CDR3 region has the DNA TGTGCCATCAGCCGGGGGACAAACGAGGGAACAGATACGCAGTATTTT. This translates into CAISRGTNEGTDTQYF.

The chain employs TRBV9 and TRBJ1-2, with a weak D call TRBD1 (6 bases). Trimming took 0 bases from V and 4 from J, leaving 10 bases between them. CDR1 and CDR2 (germline): SGDLS, YYNGEE. This CDR3 has 14 amino acids. CDR3 amino acids: CASSVAWGAYGYTF. The CDR3 bases are TGTGCCAGCAGCGTAGCTTGGGGGGCCTATGGCTACACCTTC.

The chain couples TRBV15 to TRBJ2-5; D is unresolved. Between the trimmed V and J ends, which lost 0 bases and 5 bases, there was a span of 7 bases. Germline values: CDR1 LNHNV, CDR2 YYDKDF (reference sequence). The CDR3 is 13 residues long. The CDR3 region has the DNA TGTGCCACCAGCAGAGATCTGTTGGAGACCCAGTACTTC. Its protein is CATSRDLLETQYF. Drawing the rest from reference TRBV15 and TRBJ2-5, the complete variable domain is DAMVIQNPRYQVTQFGKPVTLSCSQTLNHNVMYWYQQKSSQAPKLLFHYYDKDFNNEADTPDNFQSRRPNTSFCFLDIRSPGLGDTAMYLCATSRDLLETQYFGPGTRLLVL.

The rearrangement links TRBV15 to TRBJ2-1; 9 bases are a match to TRBD2. Germline V gene data show CDR1 as LNHNV and CDR2 as YYDKDF (reference sequence). V lost 0 bases to trimming and J lost 6 bases; unmatched junction nucleotides: 6. This CDR3 has 16 residues. The CDR3 sequence: CATSREGSGRINEQFF. In DNA, the CDR3 is TGTGCCACCAGCAGAGAGGGTAGCGGGAGAATCAATGAGCAGTTCTTC.

The V gene is TRBV5-4, the J gene TRBJ2-4; maybe TRBD2 (5 bases). CDR1 is SGHNT and CDR2 is YYREEE in the germline V gene (reference sequence). The CDR3 has 15 residues. V was pared by 4 bases and J by 0 bases, with 11 bases between. The CDR3 bases are TGTGCCAGCAGCGAGGGCTCTATAGCCAAAAACATTCAGTACTTC. Translated: CASSEGSIAKNIQYF.

This clone occurred many times. V and J are TRBV14 and TRBJ2-3; D ambiguous. The V end lost 0 bases, the J end lost 7 bases, and 8 bases lay between the germline ends. The germline V gene encodes CDR1 SGHDN and CDR2 FVKESK. The CDR3 covers 13 residues. The CDR3: CASSQDGLNTQYF. In nucleotides, the CDR3 is TGTGCCAGCAGCCAAGATGGCCTGAATACGCAGTATTTT.

This rearrangement joins TRBV29-1 to TRBJ1-1, with D maybe TRBD1 (5 bases). Germline values: CDR1 SQVTM, CDR2 ANQGSEA. The CDR3 is 13 amino acids. V was shortened by 5 bases and J by 1 base, with 11 bases between the two germline ends. The CDR3 DNA reads TGCAGCGTTAAGGACAACCGGAACACTGAAGCTTTCTTT. It yields the protein CSVKDNRNTEAFF.

The chain combines TRBV2 with TRBJ2-5; maybe TRBD1 (5 bases). V lost 8 bases and J 5 bases, leaving 15 bases between the germline ends. CDR1 is SNHLY and CDR2 is FYNNEI in the germline V gene. The CDR3 spans 13 residues. CDR3 in DNA: TGTGCCAGCCGACAGACAGTGGGTGAGACCCAGTACTTC. It yields the protein CASRQTVGETQYF.

The rearrangement joins TRBV7-6 to TRBJ1-1, with a weak D call TRBD1 (6 bases). This CDR3 region has 14 residues. Trimming took off 5 bases at V and 3 bases at J, with 13 bases between the two ends. The germline CDR1 and CDR2 sequences are SGHVS and FNYEAQ. The CDR3 region is CASSLWTADTEAFF. The CDR3 DNA sequence: TGTGCCAGCAGCCTATGGACAGCGGACACTGAAGCTTTCTTT.

The J gene is TRBJ2-5, the V gene TRBV7-9, with D possibly TRBD2 on 5 matching bases. V shed 7 bases and J shed 2 bases, with 20 bases lying between them. The CDR3 runs to 16 residues. CDR1 is SEHNR and CDR2 is FQNEAQ in the germline V gene (reference sequence). The CDR3 DNA follows: TGTGCCAGCACCTCCCCCTTGGGAGCGAGACAAGAGACCCAGTACTTC. This translates into CASTSPLGARQETQYF.

A few counts support this clone. This chain joins TRBV29-1 and TRBJ1-5, with D uncertain. CDR1 SQVTM and CDR2 ANQGSEA come from the germline V gene. Trimming removed 4 bases at V and 2 bases at J, with 9 bases between. The CDR3 covers 13 residues. The DNA for the CDR3 is TGCAGCGTTGTCGTAGGTGGCAATCAGCCCCAGCATTTT. This encodes CSVVVGGNQPQHF.

This clone was picked up a small number of times. The CDR3 region has the DNA TGTGCCAGCAGCTTACACCTACAGGGGGGATACAATGAGCAGTTCTTC. It yields the protein CASSLHLQGGYNEQFF. The chain joins TRBV5-4 to TRBJ2-1, with 8 bases matching TRBD1. CDR1 is SGHNT, CDR2 YYREEE, per germline (reference sequence). This CDR3 is built from 16 residues. Trimming at V came to 2 bases and at J to 4 bases, leaving 8 bases not matched to a gene.

V gene TRBV6-5 combines with J gene TRBJ2-1; D uncertain. Between the trimmed V and J ends, which lost 5 bases and 7 bases, there was a span of 6 bases. CDR3 length: 11 amino acids. The germline V gene encodes CDR1 MNHEY and CDR2 SVGAGI. The CDR3 protein is CASSRWNEQFF. The CDR3 DNA sequence: TGTGCCAGCAGTAGGTGGAATGAGCAGTTCTTC.

This sequence joins TRBV7-9 and TRBJ2-1; TRBD1 matches at 9 bases. V gave up 5 bases and J gave up 6 bases; unmatched junction bases: 8. The germline gives CDR1 SEHNR, CDR2 FQNEAQ (reference sequence). The CDR3 has 15 residues. The CDR3 spells CASSPLGTGTNEQFF. In nucleotides, the CDR3 is TGTGCCAGCAGCCCCCTCGGGACAGGGACCAATGAGCAGTTCTTC.